This T cell receptor beta chain was captured in a study of cytomegalovirus exposure and HLA in healthy donors. Between the trimmed V and J ends, which lost 3 bases and 7 bases, there was a span of 10 bases. Per the germline V gene, CDR1 is LNHDA and CDR2 is SQIVND (reference sequence). This CDR3 region has 13 residues. As concerns this clone: The target antigen is unknown.

General observations from the study: The study assumed roughly uniform donor sequencing depth for presence/absence analyses. A later analysis found most CMV-associated TCR beta chains apparently HLA-restricted. Sequencing likely caused a cluster of highly shared sequence variants. With later analysis, a missense DCLRE1C variant became linked to TCR beta V- and J-gene trimming.

PCR involved 60 Vbeta and 13 Jbeta primers. Assay used: immunoSEQ multiplex PCR; TCRdb lists only in-frame clones, some missing. The repertoire consists of 280,000 or so clones, with about 90% occurring once and the leading ten covering about 2%. The sequenced sample was PBMCs. This receptor was obtained from a young woman in good health and CMV-seronegative. This sequence joins TRBV19 and TRBJ1-5, with unresolved D. CDR3 sequence: CASSIAREQPQHF. In DNA form, the CDR3 reads TGTGCCAGTAGTATCGCGCGAGAACAGCCCCAGCATTTT.